The 8 T cell receptor beta chains given below trace back to one sample, sequenced in a study of Graves' ophthalmopathy and Graves' hyperthyroidism (dated by TCRdb to 2016 to 2019). The data were produced on an Illumina HiSeq 2000. For repertoire sequencing, TCR beta CDR3 regions were amplified from RNA transcripts. A first-round RT-PCR used HTBI primers with the Qiagen OneStep RT-PCR kit, followed by a second-round multiplex PCR, size selection and purification. TCRdb took the public reads, trimmed them with fastp at Q25, ran MiXCR for clone calling and kept in-frame beta chains. One record per CDR3 amino acid sequence lists the most common genes and DNA. The sample yields just over 600,000 distinct CDR3 sequences; 22% were counted once. Around 6.5% of the sample is taken by the ten largest. Sequenced: peripheral blood. The receptors derive from a woman aged 18-29 years with stable Graves' hyperthyroidism. Some clones in this sample may be carry-over from other donors' samples. Donor details come from another sample of the same person, matched by shared clones.

This clonotype was detected ten times or more. V gene TRBV15 combines with J gene TRBJ2-7; 10 positions agree with TRBD1. After removal of 0 bases from V and 3 bases from J, the junction contained 11 bases not matched to a gene. Germline CDR1 and CDR2: LNHNV and YYDKDF (reference sequence). The CDR3 consists of 18 residues. DNA of the CDR3: TGTGCCACCAGCAGAGATGAAGGCGGACAGGGGGGCTTCTACGAGCAGTACTTC. This sequence encodes CATSRDEGGQGGFYEQYF.

This clonotype came up once. The chain has TRBV6-1 and TRBJ1-1; D is ambiguous. This CDR3 has 15 residues. Germline values: CDR1 MNHNS, CDR2 SASEGT. V shed 0 bases and J shed 2 bases, with 10 bases lying between them. CDR3 in amino acids: CASSEAMRYNTEAFF. In DNA form, the CDR3 reads TGTGCCAGCAGTGAAGCCATGAGGTACAACACTGAAGCTTTCTTT.

This clonotype came up a few times. V gene TRBV27 combines with J gene TRBJ2-5; TRBD1 might be the D (6 bases). Deletions cut 6 bases from V and 0 bases from J, with 8 bases between. The CDR3 is 13 amino acids. Germline V lookup: CDR1 MNHEY, CDR2 SMNVEV (reference sequence). CDR3 amino acids: CASRGANQETQYF. CDR3 sequence (DNA): TGTGCCAGCAGGGGGGCAAACCAAGAGACCCAGTACTTC.

This clonotype has at least ten counts. The chain employs TRBV27 and TRBJ2-5; maybe TRBD1 (6 bases). This CDR3 spans 14 amino acids. Germline assignment: CDR1 MNHEY and CDR2 SMNVEV (reference sequence). Trimming cost V 6 bases and J 1 base, with 12 bases left between them. The CDR3 sequence is CASSTGHPQETQYF. The CDR3 nucleotides are TGTGCCAGCAGCACGGGACACCCCCAAGAGACCCAGTACTTC.

This clonotype was recorded at least ten times. The chain is built from TRBV2 and TRBJ2-5; D ambiguous. This CDR3 comprises 14 residues. V lost 7 bases and J lost 1, with 13 bases in between. Looked up from germline, CDR1 is SNHLY and CDR2 is FYNNEI. The CDR3 sequence is CASTLGPVQETQYF. CDR3 nucleotides: TGTGCCAGCACCCTCGGCCCCGTCCAAGAGACCCAGTACTTC.

The chain combines TRBV20-1 with TRBJ2-7; 8 bases agree with TRBD1. V was pared by 6 bases and J by 0 bases, with 7 bases of the junction left unmatched. The CDR3 loop spans 14 amino acids. CDR1 is DFQATT, CDR2 SNEGSKA, per germline (reference sequence). The CDR3 is CSALRQGSSYEQYF. The CDR3 DNA sequence: TGCAGTGCGTTGCGACAGGGGAGCTCCTACGAGCAGTACTTC.

This clonotype showed up many times. This sequence joins TRBV5-1 and TRBJ1-2; a possible D gene is TRBD1 (6 bases). The CDR3 is 14 residues long. Germline V CDR1 and CDR2: SGHRS, YFSETQ. V dropped 3 bases and J dropped 5 bases, with 14 bases sitting between them. The CDR3 coding sequence is TGCGCCAGCAGCTCCCAGGAGGGGGGGTATGGCTACACCTTC. Translating gives CASSSQEGGYGYTF.

This clonotype was seen many times. The chain links TRBV2 to TRBJ2-7, with D tentatively TRBD1 (6 bases). Germline V lookup: CDR1 SNHLY, CDR2 FYNNEI. Trimming removed 6 bases from V and 7 bases from J, with 22 bases in between. The CDR3 extends over 15 amino acids. As DNA, the CDR3 is TGTGCCAGCAGCCCAAGGGGGAGTCCTGACGAAGAGCAGTACTTC. As protein: CASSPRGSPDEEQYF.